This entry is about one T cell receptor beta chain. The data stem from a study of technical replicates of blood from several donors. Germline assignment: CDR1 KGHSH and CDR2 LQKENI. The V segment lost 3 bases and the J segment 7 bases; nucleotides outside the gene matches: 6. The CDR3 runs 14 residues. Produced via immunoSEQ multiplex PCR; TCRdb's table is partial and in-frame only. The repertoire holds roughly 80,000 clones, with approximately 89% as singletons. The TCR originated in a human donor in good health. The chain is built from TRBV18 and TRBJ2-1, with 7 bases aligning to TRBD2. Sample: T cells isolated from PBMCs. Here the CDR3 DNA reads TGTGCCAGCTCACCCCCGACTAGCCGGAATGAGCAGTTCTTC. The encoded protein is CASSPPTSRNEQFF.